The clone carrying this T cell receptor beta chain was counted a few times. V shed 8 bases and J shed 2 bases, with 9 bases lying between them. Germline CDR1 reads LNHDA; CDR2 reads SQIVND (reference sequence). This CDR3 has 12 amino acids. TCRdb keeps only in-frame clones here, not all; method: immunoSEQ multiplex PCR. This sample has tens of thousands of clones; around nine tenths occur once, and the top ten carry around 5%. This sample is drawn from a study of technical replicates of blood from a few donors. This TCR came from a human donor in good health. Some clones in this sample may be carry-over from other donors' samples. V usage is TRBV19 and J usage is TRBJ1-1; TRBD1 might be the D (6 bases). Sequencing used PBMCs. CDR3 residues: CASGGQNTEAFF. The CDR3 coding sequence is TGTGCCAGTGGGGGACAAAACACTGAAGCTTTCTTT.